This section outlines one TCR beta chain sequence together with its context. Its target is not known. TCRdb's copy holds only in-frame clones and misses some; the assay was immunoSEQ multiplex PCR. The sample includes approximately 43,000 clones, about nine tenths of them seen just once. The sample comes from a study of T cells in localized non-small cell lung cancer. Overall study results and limits: Within adjacent lung there appeared a median about 54 of the top 100 tumor clones. Uninvolved nearby lung showed the greatest T cell clonality, exceeding that found in tumor.

Trimming took 4 bases from V and 8 from J, leaving 15 bases between them. The CDR3 length is 14 residues. Germline V CDR1 and CDR2: SEHNR, FQNEAQ (reference sequence). This clonotype was sampled from a female donor older than 55 with stage I squamous cell lung carcinoma. The chain employs TRBV7-9 and TRBJ2-1; D gene ambiguous. This sample comprised peripheral blood, obtained before any cancer treatment. CDR3 sequence reads: CASSSGLPGYEQFF. The DNA for the CDR3 is TGTGCCAGCAGCTCCGGGCTGCCCGGGTATGAGCAGTTCTTC.